This T cell receptor (beta chain) appears in the sequencing data of a study of blood T cells in healthy people across ages (dated by TCRdb to 2013 to 2016). Describing the broader study: Template switching captured roughly one uniquely barcoded TCR beta cDNA molecule per two T cells in model experiments. Age-related changes in TCR beta repertoire diversity were measured in the study by deep sequencing normalized with unique cDNA molecular identifiers. Four age groups were formed from the donors: young (average 16 years), middle-aged (around 37), aged (over 55) and long-lived (more than 75). To avoid experimental bias, donors of different ages were randomly spread across the sequencing lanes. Two additional independent replicas of 1 million unique cDNA reads from the same blood draw were analyzed for two donors (one aged 18 to 30 and one aged 80 or older). What the study reported, not specific to this receptor: As age increased, observed TCR beta diversity per million T cells dropped in a roughly linear way, and a significant reduction was already evident by age 40. Because the CMV infection status of the donors was unknown, age-related changes in expanded clonotypes may potentially have been confounded. The percentage of naive T cells measured by flow cytometry correlated strongly with observed TCR beta diversity. Estimates of total diversity based on one million sequenced T cells were regarded as lower bounds and as underestimates. Conclusive comparison of naive and antigen-experienced compartments was prevented by the profiling of bulk unsorted PBMCs. The long-lived group showed more naive CD4+ T cells, fewer expanded clones and increased TCR diversity than the aged group, suggesting age selection.

As concerns this clonotype: The clone's antigen remains unknown. Base quality data are lacking; no much larger clone is found one base away.

From the germline V gene, CDR1 is LGHNA and CDR2 is YNFKEQ. The cysteine opens and the phenylalanine closes a CDR3 of 20 amino acids. Only the CDR3 portion is preserved as DNA: 60 bases, with reading frame beginning at the first base. Clipping removes 0 bases from V and 11 bases from J, with 26 as the unmatched junction base count. Donors were 30 to 45 systemically healthy Caucasian individuals from Russia aged roughly 6 to 90 years. Around 10 milliliters of peripheral blood were collected from each donor into EDTA-treated Vacutainer tubes. PBMCs were isolated by Ficoll-Paque density-gradient centrifugation, with at least 6 million obtained per sample. Trizol reagent was used to extract total RNA from PBMCs, with at least 5 micrograms per sample. For every donor, flow cytometry on a PBMC aliquot measured the percentage of naive CD45RAhigh/CD27high T cells. The protocol used for the library was 5' RACE. The sequencer was an Illumina HiSeq 2500. A second PCR of roughly 7 to 11 cycles was run with a J-beta primer mix and a sample-barcoded 5' primer. A template-switch 5' adaptor carrying 12 random nucleotides introduced a unique molecular identifier onto each TCR beta cDNA molecule. Each sample yielded at least 3 million CDR3-containing paired-end reads. The Mint cDNA synthesis kit, primed by a TRBC-specific oligonucleotide, was used to synthesize first-strand cDNA from all RNA. After uracil-DNA glycosylase treatment, a first 18-cycle PCR used universal primers M1SS and BC2_uni_R on all cDNA. In the authors' own workflow: For normalization, 1 million high-quality reads, each with a distinct molecular identifier, were randomly selected from each sample. Instead of being binned into consensus sequences, reads that shared molecular identifiers were thrown out. MiTCR, set to a Q25 quality threshold and the strictest error-elimination algorithm, was used for CDR3 identification, clonotype clustering and error correction. Lower-bound total TCR beta diversity was estimated with a nonparametric unseen species model using Euler transformation. TCRdb passed the public sequencing reads through fastp at Q25 and MiXCR, retaining productive beta sequences. When rows share a CDR3 protein, they turn into one entry using the most common DNA and genes. None of the V and J calls come from the authors' own analysis; TCRdb made them. Here the sample has about 640,000 distinct CDR3 sequences; roughly 58% occur a single time. Jointly, the top ten make up over 30% of the sample.

This chain joins TRBV4-2 to TRBJ2-5, and 8 junctional nucleotides match TRBD2. The specimen sequenced was blood. The TCR was taken from a man between 60 and 75 years old in good health. The CDR3 corresponds to CASSQDRGRLGGGPVNEQYF. The nucleotide sequence reads as follows: TGTGCCAGCAGCCAAGATCGGGGCCGGTTGGGCGGGGGGCCCGTGAATGAGCAGTACTTC.